Shown below are 8 T cell receptor beta chains from a single sample sequenced in a study of blood T cells in healthy people across ages. Next came a second PCR, run for about 6 to 12 cycles, which used a sample-barcoded 5' primer along with a J-beta primer mix. From the 5' RACE reads, TCRdb called clonotypes with MiXCR, one entry per CDR3 protein. The data hold some 1.6 million distinct CDR3 sequences, with roughly a third observed a single time. The source material was blood. These TCRs come from a woman younger than 45 in good health.

This clonotype appeared a few times. The chain links TRBV20-1 to TRBJ2-5, with 9 nucleotides matching TRBD2. The CDR3 consists of 14 residues. Germline V gene sequence: CDR1 DFQATT, CDR2 SNEGSKA (reference sequence). J lost 1 base, V lost 5 bases, and 5 bases had no gene match. The CDR3 spells CSASPSGIQETQYF. CDR3 sequence (DNA): TGCAGTGCTTCTCCTAGCGGGATCCAAGAGACCCAGTACTTC.

The rearrangement uses TRBV11-2 and TRBJ2-2; D might be TRBD2 (6 bases). Germline CDR1 reads SGHAT; CDR2 reads FQNNGV. Trimming stripped 1 base from V and 8 bases from J, with 17 bases between. The CDR3 length is 16 residues. CDR3 in amino acids: CASSLGLRGGIGELFF. The CDR3 DNA reads as TGTGCCAGCAGCTTAGGTCTTCGGGGCGGGATAGGGGAGCTGTTTTTT. The full variable domain, completed using reference TRBV11-2 and TRBJ2-2, is EAGVAQSPRYKIIEKRQSVAFWCNPISGHATLYWYQQILGQGPKLLIQFQNNGVVDDSQLPKDRFSAERLKGVDSTLKIQPAKLEDSAVYLCASSLGLRGGIGELFFGEGSRLTVL.

This clonotype was picked up a small number of times. The chain employs TRBV29-1 and TRBJ2-1; 11 bases are shared with TRBD2. The CDR3 spans 17 residues. The V gene end was trimmed by 6 bases and the J gene end by 3 bases; junction bases not matched to a gene: 13. CDR1 is SQVTM and CDR2 is ANQGSEA in the germline V gene. In DNA form, the CDR3 reads TGCAGCGTAGGACAGGGGAGACTAGCGGGGAACTACAATGAGCAGTTCTTC. Translated, it gives CSVGQGRLAGNYNEQFF.

Comments on this clonotype: This may come from a read error, since a much larger clone is one base off. The gene calls are TRBV6-1 and TRBJ2-6; D is tentatively TRBD1 or TRBD2 (5 bases each). This CDR3 has 15 residues. Per germline, CDR1 MNHNS and CDR2 SASEGT. CDR3 sequence: CASSQRGSGANGLTF. DNA for the CDR3: TGTGCCAGCAGTCAACGGGGCTCTGGGGCCAACGGCCTGACTTTC.

This clonotype was seen a handful of times. The gene calls are TRBV9 and TRBJ1-2, with a weak D call TRBD1 (5 bases). CDR1 and CDR2 from the germline V gene are SGDLS and YYNGEE. Trimming left V 4 bases short and J 8 bases short, with 18 bases between. This CDR3 region has 14 residues. CDR3 sequence: CASSPSLGGGGYTF. The CDR3 bases are TGTGCCAGCAGCCCCAGTCTCGGGGGAGGGGGCTACACCTTC.

The chain couples TRBV7-9 to TRBJ1-2; TRBD1 matches 10 bases. The CDR3 is 16 amino acids. After removal of 2 bases from V and 10 bases from J, the junction contained 13 bases not matched to a gene. CDR1 SEHNR and CDR2 FQNEAQ come from the germline V gene (reference sequence). The CDR3 loop is CASSLIVGQGLSYYTF. DNA for the CDR3: TGTGCCAGCAGCTTAATCGTGGGACAGGGGTTGTCGTACTACACCTTC.

This clonotype was found a few times. This chain uses TRBV2 with TRBJ2-3; D unresolved. This CDR3 contains 13 residues. V shed 8 bases and J shed 5 bases, with 14 bases lying between them. CDR1 is SNHLY, CDR2 FYNNEI, per germline. This chain's CDR3 is CASYSGSRDTQYF. The DNA for the CDR3 is TGTGCCAGCTACAGTGGGTCCCGAGATACGCAGTATTTT.

This clonotype showed up just a few times. The V call is TRBV20-1, the J call TRBJ2-7; TRBD1 is a possible D gene (7 bases). Trimming stripped 5 bases from V and 2 bases from J, with 22 bases between. The germline gives CDR1 DFQATT, CDR2 SNEGSKA (reference sequence). The CDR3 spans 16 residues. For the CDR3, the DNA is TGCAGTGCTCACCCCAGGGCGGGACAGCAACCCTACGAGCAGTACTTC. This gives the protein CSAHPRAGQQPYEQYF.